This entry lists 13 T cell receptor beta chains sequenced from one sample in a study of cytomegalovirus exposure and HLA in healthy donors. PCR amplification relied on 60 Vbeta primers (plus 13 Jbeta primers). TCRdb keeps only in-frame clones here, not all; method: immunoSEQ multiplex PCR. The sample comprises roughly 150,000 clones, 70% to 90% of which are singletons, and 2% to 2.5% rests with the top ten. Sequences were obtained from PBMCs. The receptors were sampled from a woman younger than 30 in good health and CMV-seronegative.

This chain links TRBV12-5 with TRBJ2-1; TRBD2 matches at 9 bases. The CDR3 extends over 22 amino acids. Germline V gene lookup returns CDR1 LGHNT and CDR2 FRNRAP. With V trimmed by 0 bases and J by 1 base, 19 bases remained unmatched. The CDR3 sequence is CASGLVGSRDLASGESYNEQFF. In DNA, the CDR3 is TGTGCTAGTGGTTTGGTAGGGTCCCGGGACTTGGCTAGCGGGGAATCCTACAATGAGCAGTTCTTC.

J is TRBJ2-5 and V is TRBV7-2; 7 bases align to TRBD2. V shed 2 bases, J shed 5 bases, and the junction held 11 bases outside the gene matches. Germline V CDR1 and CDR2: SGHTA, FQGNSA. This CDR3 is 16 amino acids long. The DNA for the CDR3 is TGTGCCAGCAGCTTAATCGCGGCGGGGCGGGGGGAGACCCAGTACTTC. Translated: CASSLIAAGRGETQYF.

This clone was observed once. This chain uses TRBV7-2 with TRBJ2-3; 7 nucleotides line up with TRBD2. The CDR3 has 15 amino acids. Looked up from germline, CDR1 is SGHTA and CDR2 is FQGNSA. V was pared by 5 bases and J by 0 bases, with 5 bases of the junction left unmatched. CDR3 sequence: CASSPAGVSTDTQYF. The CDR3 bases are TGTGCCAGCAGCCCGGCGGGGGTTAGCACAGATACGCAGTATTTT.

The chain carries TRBV19 and TRBJ1-5, with a weak D call TRBD1 (5 bases). The V end lost 6 bases, the J end lost 4 bases, and 10 bases lay between the germline ends. This CDR3 comprises 13 residues. CDR1 is LNHDA, CDR2 SQIVND, per germline (reference sequence). The CDR3 DNA reads TGTGCCAGTAGCATGGGGGGAAATCAGCCCCAGCATTTT. Translation gives CASSMGGNQPQHF.

This clone was picked up a small number of times. The chain carries TRBV4-3 and TRBJ1-2, with a possible D match to TRBD1 (5 bases). The CDR3 consists of 9 residues. Germline V gene data show CDR1 as LGHNA and CDR2 as YSLEER. Trimming stripped 9 bases from V and 6 bases from J, with 5 bases between. CDR3 sequence (DNA): TGCGCCAGAGGGGATGGCTACACCTTC. Translation gives CARGDGYTF.

The chain joins TRBV7-4 to TRBJ2-7; TRBD2 is a possible D gene (6 bases). Germline V gene sequence: CDR1 SGHVT, CDR2 SQSDAQ. There are 17 residues in the CDR3. V lost 1 base, J lost 2 bases, and 18 bases lay in between. DNA for the CDR3: TGTGCCAGCAGCTTAGGGACGAATTTAGCGGATGCCTACGAGCAGTACTTC. It encodes CASSLGTNLADAYEQYF.

The CDR3 region is CASSRTAYNEQFF. Here the CDR3 DNA reads TGTGCCAGTTCTAGGACAGCCTACAATGAGCAGTTCTTC. The chain is built from TRBV19 and TRBJ2-1; maybe TRBD1 (6 bases). V lost 8 bases and J lost 2, with 10 bases in between. This CDR3 comprises 13 residues. Per germline, CDR1 LNHDA and CDR2 SQIVND (reference sequence).

The chain joins TRBV19 to TRBJ2-3, with 12 bases fitting TRBD2. The CDR3 covers 15 residues. Germline CDR1 and CDR2: LNHDA and SQIVND (reference sequence). V shed 3 bases, J shed 5 bases, and the junction held 3 bases outside the gene matches. DNA for the CDR3: TGTGCCAGTAGTATGACTAGCGGGAGTCAAGATACGCAGTATTTT. Its protein is CASSMTSGSQDTQYF.

This clone occurred once. This chain joins TRBV7-2 and TRBJ1-2, with TRBD1 matching 7 bases. The germline gives CDR1 SGHTA, CDR2 FQGNSA. There are 14 residues in the CDR3. Unmatched junction bases numbered 7, after V lost 4 bases and J lost 5 bases. The CDR3 nucleotides read TGTGCCAGCAGCTCAGGGGGACAGAAGTATGGCTACACCTTC. Protein product: CASSSGGQKYGYTF.

J is TRBJ2-2 and V is TRBV28; D might be TRBD2 (6 bases). The CDR3 loop spans 14 amino acids. Germline assignment: CDR1 MDHEN and CDR2 SYDVKM. Trimming took 5 bases from V and 5 from J, leaving 12 bases between them. DNA for the CDR3: TGTGCCAGCAGTCCTCGGACTATTACCGGGGAGCTGTTTTTT. Its protein is CASSPRTITGELFF.

J is TRBJ2-7 and V is TRBV2, with 9 bases fitting TRBD1. Per the germline V gene, CDR1 is SNHLY and CDR2 is FYNNEI. The V and J ends lost 5 bases and 7 bases, in that order; junction bases with no gene match: 6. The CDR3 spans 13 residues. DNA of the CDR3: TGTGCCAGCAGTCCACAGGGGGCAGGGGAGCAGTACTTC. Protein: CASSPQGAGEQYF.

The chain uses TRBV2 and TRBJ1-6, with TRBD1 matching 9 bases. J lost 9 bases, V lost 3 bases, and 9 bases had no gene match. CDR3 length: 16 residues. Germline CDR1 reads SNHLY; CDR2 reads FYNNEI. CDR3: CASSDDRGVEGSPLHF. In nucleotides, the CDR3 is TGTGCCAGCAGTGACGACAGGGGGGTTGAGGGTTCACCCCTCCACTTT.

J is TRBJ2-5 and V is TRBV6-6; D perhaps matches TRBD2 (5 bases). This CDR3 spans 13 amino acids. CDR1 is MNHNY and CDR2 is SVGAGI in the germline V gene (reference sequence). Trimming cost V 10 bases and J 2 bases, with 14 bases left between them. The CDR3 is CATTPPGQETQYF. Here the CDR3 DNA reads TGTGCCACCACACCCCCGGGGCAAGAGACCCAGTACTTC.